Given below is one T cell receptor (beta chain) in context. This entry belongs to a study of blood T cell repertoires in COVID-19. Looking at the study overall: Nucleic acid was either cDNA or gDNA, and it came from T cells, B-cell-depleted T cells, or PBMCs.

CDR1 and CDR2 (germline): SGHNT, YYREEE (reference sequence). After removal of 0 bases from V and 8 bases from J, the junction contained 3 bases not matched to a gene. This CDR3 is built from 15 residues. Sequencing used immunoSEQ multiplex PCR; TCRdb keeps in-frame clones, though not all of them. This table holds around 140,000 clones, approximately 90% found once. This chain joins TRBV5-4 and TRBJ2-1; 12 bases are shared with TRBD2. Material: peripheral blood. The clonotype comes from a man aged 45-65 years with active or convalescent COVID-19. As DNA, the CDR3 is TGTGCCAGCAGCTTGGCCCTAGCGGGAGGGGATGAGCAGTTCTTC. It translates to CASSLALAGGDEQFF.